The rows below give T cell receptor beta chains drawn from one sample of a study of blood T cell repertoires in COVID-19. The method was immunoSEQ multiplex PCR; TCRdb's version includes in-frame clones alone and lacks a portion of them. The table has 150,000 to 200,000 clones, approximately 90% seen once. The source material was peripheral blood. Receptors were obtained from a man between 65 and 85 years old with active or convalescent COVID-19. The CDR3 runs from the conserved cysteine through the conserved F or W.

TRBV27	TRBJ2-6	CASSLSLSGANVLTF
TRBV7-9	TRBJ2-2	CASSRTGSSNTGELFF
TRBV18	TRBJ1-1	CASSPPHIGTNTEAFF
TRBV27	TRBJ2-7	CASSRLGEGSYEQYF
TRBV9	TRBJ2-2	CASSVVGSGGGELFF
TRBV2	TRBJ1-5	CASMDGQTNQPQHF
TRBV30	TRBJ1-1	CACFRVMNTEAFF
TRBV6-7	TRBJ2-1	CASSLKGHFEQFF
TRBV7-6	TRBJ2-7	CASSAQGVNEQYF
TRBV10-3	TRBJ1-5	CATGTADGSNQPQHF
TRBV9	TRBJ1-6	CASSSADRASTSPLHF
TRBV6-5	TRBJ1-2	CASRGPPNYGYTF
TRBV6-5	TRBJ1-1	CASSYLQMNTEAFF
TRBV13	TRBJ2-7	CASSTDTSYEQYF
TRBV6-5	TRBJ2-5	CASSYGRLDNQETQYF
TRBV24-1	TRBJ1-1	CATSDFGNEAFF
TRBV2	TRBJ1-4	CASSARGGSNEKLFF
TRBV28	TRBJ1-5	CASSLGTARWNQPQHF
TRBV15	TRBJ1-2	CATSYQGLNYGYTF
TRBV27	TRBJ1-2	CASSWGRGPYGYTF
TRBV27	TRBJ1-2	CASSKQGRGYGYTF
TRBV11-3	TRBJ2-7	CASSPQNAGAEQYF
TRBV6-5	TRBJ1-5	CASSGTGNQPQHF
TRBV7-2	TRBJ2-5	CASSFRTGVGETQYF
TRBV28	TRBJ1-2	CASSTQGGGYTF
TRBV3-1/TRBV3-2	TRBJ1-1	CASSQGAGRNTEAFF
TRBV5-4	TRBJ2-1	CASSSRDRGSYNEQFF
TRBV4-3	TRBJ1-4	CASSRLGTANEKLFF
TRBV7-9	TRBJ2-7	CASSLAGDMSSYEQYF
TRBV10-1	TRBJ2-3	CASSPGAGRLAGGPPSDTQYF
TRBV27	TRBJ2-7	CASSLRSGQGYIWGEQYF
TRBV20-1	TRBJ1-4	CSASRRDRANEKLFF
TRBV9	TRBJ2-1	CASSSGQLSYNEQFF
TRBV5-1	TRBJ1-5	CASSQTGNSNQPQHF
TRBV10-3	TRBJ1-4	CAISEGVANEKLFF
TRBV6-5	TRBJ1-5	CASSYSGGGRQPQHF
TRBV28	TRBJ2-7	CASSSVLQGAQFEQYF
TRBV2	TRBJ1-6	CASSQGSPLHF
TRBV18	TRBJ2-1	CASSPILVAHNEQFF
TRBV29-1	TRBJ2-1	CSGGAARNEQFF
TRBV7-2	TRBJ2-7	CASSLERLAYEQYF
TRBV19	TRBJ2-3	CASSMGQAEDTQYF
TRBV2	TRBJ1-4	CASSRGQGRNEKLFF
TRBV29-1	TRBJ2-2	CSVGASGTGELFF
TRBV7-8	TRBJ2-2	CASSPDTGELFF